What follows are 2 T cell receptor beta chains derived from one specimen sequenced in a study of response to subunit inactivated influenza vaccine. TCRdb redid the calling of the RT-PCR reads with MiXCR, one entry per CDR3 protein. This table has roughly 760,000 distinct CDR3 sequences, 20% to 25% appearing once. The sequencing used PBMCs from blood, collected about 5 days after vaccination. The receptors here all came from a man aged 50 to 60 who received an inactivated influenza vaccine.

The chain combines TRBV28 with TRBJ2-1; the match to TRBD2 covers 9 bases. The CDR3 is 16 residues long. Trimming cost V 3 bases and J 7 bases; bases outside gene matches: 10. CDR1 MDHEN and CDR2 SYDVKM come from the germline V gene. The CDR3 region has the DNA TGTGCCAGCAGTTTGGTTGCGGGAGGGCCGCGGAATGAGCAGTTCTTC. Translation: CASSLVAGGPRNEQFF.

This clonotype was found a few times. The chain carries TRBV29-1 and TRBJ2-1; TRBD2 matches at 16 bases. The ends lost 6 bases at V and 2 bases at J; junction bases unmatched: 10. This CDR3 is 18 amino acids long. Germline lookup yields CDR1 SQVTM and CDR2 ANQGSEA. The CDR3 bases are TGCAGCGTGTCCGGGACTAGCGGGAGGGAGGGGGCCTACAATGAGCAGTTCTTC. Its translation: CSVSGTSGREGAYNEQFF.